This T cell receptor (beta chain) was documented in a study of vaccination and CD4 T cells after COVID-19. This clonotype came up a few times. No antigen is known for it. The Oncomine TCR Beta short-read assay sequenced DNA from cultured CD4+ T cells. TCRdb called the PCR reads again in MiXCR, with one record for every CDR3 protein. The top ten clones hold about 20% of a sample with 15,000 to 17,000 distinct CDR3 sequences, approximately 42% of them seen once. V was clipped by 4 bases and J by 7 bases, with 16 bases between them. The CDR3 is 14 residues long. Germline V gives CDR1 LNHDA, CDR2 SQIVND (reference sequence). Regarding treatment: approximately 9-day PBMC culture with coronavirus spike peptide pools or control peptides (ViraFEST assay). In the ViraFEST assay, peptide-pool expansion preceded TCR sequencing of expanded clonotypes.

This chain links TRBV19 with TRBJ1-2, with D possibly being TRBD1 (5 bases). The clonotype originates from a human donor with COVID-19. The material sequenced was cultured CD4+ T cells from blood. The CDR3 spells CASSNHDIRGGYTF. In DNA, the CDR3 is TGTGCCAGTAGTAACCATGACATAAGGGGTGGCTACACCTTC.